The rows below give T cell receptor beta chains drawn from one sample of a study of cytomegalovirus exposure and HLA in healthy donors. Data came from immunoSEQ multiplex PCR; TCRdb stores just in-frame clones and leaves some out. Of roughly 160,000 clones in the sample, about 80% are singletons; the top ten hold roughly 2%. The sequenced sample consisted of PBMCs. The receptor source for this set is a middle-aged man in good health and CMV-seronegative. Both conserved end residues are part of each CDR3. The D gene is left open where the match is weak. The size of a clone is reported for some rows only, either as once, few or many, or as a class for expanded clones.

-	TRBJ1-4	TRBV30	-	CAWSATATNEKLFF	TGTGCCTGGAGTGCGACTGCAACTAATGAAAAACTGTTTTTT
-	TRBJ2-7	TRBV28	-	CANRRDYEQYF	TGTGCCAACCGACGGGACTACGAGCAGTACTTC
once	TRBJ2-7	TRBV27	-	CASSARGGANEQYF	TGTGCCAGCAGCGCCCGAGGGGGGGCAAACGAGCAGTACTTC
-	TRBJ2-2	TRBV6-5	TRBD2	CASSYPGGADTGELFF	TGTGCCAGCAGTTACCCGGGAGGGGCGGACACCGGGGAGCTGTTTTTT
-	TRBJ2-3	TRBV4-1	TRBD2	CASSQVPLAGTDTQYF	TGCGCCAGCAGCCAAGTGCCCCTAGCGGGGACAGATACGCAGTATTTT
-	TRBJ2-6	TRBV9	-	CASSGRAISGANVLTF	TGTGCCAGCAGCGGAAGAGCGATTTCTGGGGCCAACGTCCTGACTTTC
-	TRBJ2-7	TRBV9	TRBD1	CASSVGTGFYEQYF	TGTGCCAGCAGCGTAGGGACAGGGTTCTACGAGCAGTACTTC
-	TRBJ2-7	TRBV18	-	CASSPAGTPTPHEQYF	TGTGCCAGCTCACCGGCGGGGACCCCCACCCCTCACGAGCAGTACTTC
-	TRBJ1-2	TRBV7-8	TRBD1	CASSRDRGYGYTF	TGTGCCAGCAGCCGGGACAGGGGCTATGGCTACACCTTC
few	TRBJ2-3	TRBV4-3	-	CASSQEGARAQYF	TGCGCCAGCAGCCAAGAGGGGGCGAGGGCGCAGTATTTT
-	TRBJ2-7	TRBV5-6	TRBD1	CASSSGGYEQYF	TGTGCCAGCAGCTCAGGGGGCTACGAGCAGTACTTC
-	TRBJ2-7	TRBV27	-	CASRRQGGYEQYF	TGTGCCAGCAGACGACAGGGAGGCTACGAGCAGTACTTC
-	TRBJ2-1	TRBV20-1	-	CSASSGNEQFF	TGCAGTGCTAGCTCGGGGAATGAGCAGTTCTTC
-	TRBJ2-3	TRBV18	TRBD2	CASSPLRTSGSTDTQYF	TGTGCCAGCTCACCTCTACGGACTAGCGGTAGCACAGATACGCAGTATTTT
-	TRBJ2-7	TRBV11-3	TRBD1	CASSLDATGVHEQYF	TGTGCCAGCAGCTTAGACGCCACAGGGGTCCACGAGCAGTACTTC
-	TRBJ1-4	TRBV5-1	-	CASSLDSGRREKLFF	TGCGCCAGCAGTCTTGACTCGGGGAGACGCGAAAAACTGTTTTTT
-	TRBJ2-5	TRBV19	TRBD1	CASSVRGDRGRETQYF	TGTGCCAGTAGTGTTCGCGGGGACAGGGGCCGAGAGACCCAGTACTTC
-	TRBJ2-7	TRBV5-1	-	CASSTGGSYEQYF	TGCGCCAGCAGTACAGGTGGGTCCTACGAGCAGTACTTC
-	TRBJ2-7	TRBV11-1	-	CASSLAAGSSYEQYF	TGTGCCAGCAGCTTAGCGGCAGGATCCAGCTACGAGCAGTACTTC
-	TRBJ1-1	TRBV4-2	TRBD1	CASSLQGVNTEAFF	TGTGCCAGCAGCCTACAGGGGGTTAACACTGAAGCTTTCTTT
-	TRBJ2-3	TRBV7-2	-	CASSSAHRTVNTQYF	TGTGCCAGCAGCTCAGCTCACCGGACAGTCAATACGCAGTATTTT
-	TRBJ2-2	TRBV19	TRBD1	CASSMRTGNTGELFF	TGTGCCAGTAGTATGAGGACAGGGAACACCGGGGAGCTGTTTTTT
-	TRBJ1-2	TRBV19	-	CATITGLDYGNYGYTF	TGTGCCACGATAACAGGGTTGGATTATGGGAACTATGGCTACACCTTC
-	TRBJ2-7	TRBV7-2	TRBD2	CASSPQSLAGGPQYF	TGTGCCAGCAGCCCGCAAAGCCTAGCGGGAGGCCCACAGTACTTC
-	TRBJ2-2	TRBV4-1	TRBD1	CASSQNPDRATGELFF	TGCGCCAGCAGCCAGAATCCGGACAGGGCCACCGGGGAGCTGTTTTTT
-	TRBJ2-7	TRBV5-1	-	CASSLSQGYEQYF	TGCGCCAGCAGCTTGTCTCAGGGCTACGAGCAGTACTTC